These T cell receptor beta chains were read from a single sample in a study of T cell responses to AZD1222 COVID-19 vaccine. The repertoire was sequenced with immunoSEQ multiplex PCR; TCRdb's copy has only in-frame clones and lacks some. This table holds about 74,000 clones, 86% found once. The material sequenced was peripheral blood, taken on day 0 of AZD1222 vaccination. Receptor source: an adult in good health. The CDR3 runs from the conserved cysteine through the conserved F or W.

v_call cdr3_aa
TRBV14 CASSRPSGNTIYF
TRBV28 CATRDSNQPQHF
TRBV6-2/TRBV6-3 CASSFTGDGNTEAFF
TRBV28 CASSFPRTGRATNEKLFF
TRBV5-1 CASSPSGGYNEQFF
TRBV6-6 CASSRRDGGVAKNIQYF
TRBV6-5 CASSLTGSNEKLFF
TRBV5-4 CASSSSFRETQYF
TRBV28 CASSGDRGGTEAFF
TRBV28 CASSTNSLPIYF
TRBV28 CASSKTQGGGYTF
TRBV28 CASSFYAAGSTYEQYF
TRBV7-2 CASSLYWGTDTQYF
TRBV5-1 CASSPQGGPETQYF
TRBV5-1 CASSSGTALPYEQYF
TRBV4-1 CASSRGEGNYNEQFF
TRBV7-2 CASSSRANTEAFF
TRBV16 CASSLRSPPGELFF
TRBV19 CASSIGIGRSENTGELFF
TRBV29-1 CSVSVALEQYF
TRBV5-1 CASRVQPGETQYF
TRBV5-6 CASSLGPQGTIYF
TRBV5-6 CASSPLTPRGTDTQYF
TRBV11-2 CASSWGLARDTQYF
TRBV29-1 CSVEGRNGYTF
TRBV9 CASSVGGRADEQYF
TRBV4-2 CASSGQSQETQYF
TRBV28 CASPGPNTGELFF
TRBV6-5 CASSYSGDNSPLHF
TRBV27 CASSFLGWSDLSNSPLHF
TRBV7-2 CASSTRRGSYEQYF
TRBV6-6 CASTARGSPYNEQFF
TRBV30 CAWSVDPGKLFF
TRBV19 CASTFFPDPPTEAFF
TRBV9 CASSVQGDTIYF
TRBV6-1 CASSEKVFTEAFF
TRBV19 CASLSGTVVNTEAFF
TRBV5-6 CASSGGRALSF
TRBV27 CASSLSGWNTGELFF
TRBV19 CASRGRAYNEQFF
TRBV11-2 CASSSPRGGYTF
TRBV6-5 CASPGLEKLFF
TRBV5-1 CASSLISGGATNNEQFF
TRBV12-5 CASGLESDSPLHF
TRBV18 CASSQQESEQYF
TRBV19 CATRVGQGFHEQFF
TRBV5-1 CASSLDANTGELFF
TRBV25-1 CASSDQGASEQFF
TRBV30 CALSRSRGWVNYGYTF
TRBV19 CASRVNEKLFF
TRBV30 CAWSLLAGKGGYTF
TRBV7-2 CASSFHNSPLHF
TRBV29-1 CSVEGSPGGYTF
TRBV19 CASSIGTDNSPLHF
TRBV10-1 CASSESRTGVTDTQYF
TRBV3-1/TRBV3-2 CASSQVGGTSGRTSNEQFF